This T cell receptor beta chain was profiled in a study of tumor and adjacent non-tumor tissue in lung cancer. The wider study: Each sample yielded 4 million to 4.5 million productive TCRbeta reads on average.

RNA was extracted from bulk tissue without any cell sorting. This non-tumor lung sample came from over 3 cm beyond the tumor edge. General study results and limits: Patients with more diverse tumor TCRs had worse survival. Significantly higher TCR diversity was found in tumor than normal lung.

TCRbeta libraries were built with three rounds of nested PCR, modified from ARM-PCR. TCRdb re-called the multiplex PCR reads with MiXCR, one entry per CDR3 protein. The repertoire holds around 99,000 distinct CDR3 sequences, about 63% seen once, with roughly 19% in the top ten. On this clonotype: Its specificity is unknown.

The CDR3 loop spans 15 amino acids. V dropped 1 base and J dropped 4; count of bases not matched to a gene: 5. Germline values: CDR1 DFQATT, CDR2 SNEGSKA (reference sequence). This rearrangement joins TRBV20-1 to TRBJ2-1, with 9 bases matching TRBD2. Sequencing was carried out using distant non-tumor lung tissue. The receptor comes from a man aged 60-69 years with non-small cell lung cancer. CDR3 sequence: CSARGIAGDYNEQFF. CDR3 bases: TGCAGTGCTAGAGGGATAGCGGGAGATTACAATGAGCAGTTCTTC.